Listed below are T cell receptor beta chains from one sample, sequenced in a study of shared clonotypes between healthy human individuals. Clones were sequenced by immunoSEQ multiplex PCR, and TCRdb holds only the in-frame ones, with some missing. The sample gives 2 million to 2.5 million clones, over 90% of which show up once; 0.39% is in the top ten. Source material: naive CD4+ T cells from PBMCs. The origin of the receptors is a man younger than 35 in good health. Some clones in this sample may be carry-over from other donors' samples. CDR3s include the opening cysteine and the closing phenylalanine or tryptophan. A D gene is named only where the DNA matches it firmly. Part of the rows lack a size; the others show once, few, many or a class for expanded clones.

d_call,v_call,j_call,clone_size,cdr3_aa,cdr3_nt
-,TRBV20-1,TRBJ2-1,-,CSASRGEQFF,TGCAGTGCTAGCAGGGGAGAGCAGTTCTTC
TRBD1,TRBV28,TRBJ2-7,once,CASRRQGAYEQYF,TGTGCCAGCCGCAGACAGGGGGCCTACGAGCAGTACTTC
-,TRBV15,TRBJ2-2,-,CATSRGLTGELFF,TGTGCCACCAGCAGAGGACTCACCGGGGAGCTGTTTTTT
TRBD1,TRBV5-1,TRBJ1-2,-,CASSLDQQGAGVYGYTF,TGCGCCAGCAGCTTGGACCAACAGGGGGCCGGGGTCTATGGCTACACCTTC
TRBD1,TRBV5-1,TRBJ2-7,-,CASSSLAGGSYEQYF,TGCGCCAGCAGCTCCCTGGCAGGGGGATCCTACGAGCAGTACTTC
-,TRBV5-1,TRBJ1-5,-,CASSRDSYSNQPQHF,TGCGCCAGCAGCAGGGACTCTTATAGCAATCAGCCCCAGCATTTT
TRBD2,TRBV5-4,TRBJ2-1,-,CASSLSLAGGLEQFF,TGTGCCAGCAGCTTATCGCTAGCGGGAGGCCTTGAGCAGTTCTTC
-,TRBV28,TRBJ2-1,once,CASISPAAQTYNEQFF,TGTGCCAGCATTTCCCCGGCGGCCCAAACCTACAATGAGCAGTTCTTC
TRBD1,TRBV6-6,TRBJ1-1,-,CASRGQGVRGTEAFF,TGTGCCAGCCGCGGACAGGGGGTGAGGGGGACTGAAGCTTTCTTT
-,TRBV6-1,TRBJ1-1,-,CASEEAGYLNTEAFF,TGTGCCAGCGAAGAGGCCGGTTACTTGAACACTGAAGCTTTCTTT
-,TRBV4-3,TRBJ2-7,-,CASSQDNVRRTYDEQYF,TGCGCCAGCAGCCAAGATAATGTGAGGCGGACCTACGACGAGCAGTACTTC